A single T cell receptor (beta chain) is shown here with its context. Its target is not known. Germline-derived CDR1 and CDR2 are GTSNPN and SVGIG (reference sequence). V was cut by 4 bases and J by 2 bases, with 6 bases left in between. The CDR3 consists of 12 residues. This sample is drawn from a study of spatial heterogeneity in lung cancer. Study-level findings and limits: Within tumors, counts of expanded alpha and beta TCRs tracked tumor mutation counts.

Time point specified: sample taken at primary tumor resection. The donor group consisted of 55 to 85 patients who had untreated, early-stage non-small cell lung cancer. Unique molecular identifiers tagged every individual TCR cDNA molecule. From the 5' RACE reads, TCRdb called clonotypes with MiXCR, one entry per CDR3 protein. The repertoire holds about 9,300 distinct CDR3 sequences, with around 50% as singletons. The gene calls are TRBV30 and TRBJ1-3, with no clear D. The source of this sequence is a female donor with early-stage non-small cell lung cancer. The sequences come from lung tumor tissue, collected at surgery. The DNA for the CDR3 is TGTGCCTGGAAAGGGACTGGAAACACCATATATTTT. This encodes CAWKGTGNTIYF. The full variable domain, in which reference TRBV30 and TRBJ1-3 provide the parts outside the CDR3, is SQTIHQWPATLVQPVGSPLSLECTVEGTSNPNLYWYRQAAGRGLQLLFYSVGIGQISSEVPQNLSASRPQDRQFILSSKKLLLSDSGFYLCAWKGTGNTIYFGEGSWLTVV.